This T cell receptor beta chain was recovered during a study of T cell repertoires in cytomegalovirus infection. Study in general: TCR beta signatures that were public indicated CMV infection and matching HLA type. Study results and limitations: The ex vivo response showed dominance by HLA-C-restricted CMV-specific TCR beta clonotypes. CMV carriers having the relevant HLA were flagged by cumulative public TCR beta family frequency.

TCRdb independently ran MiXCR on the reads; one entry per CDR3 protein. This table has more than 400,000 distinct CDR3 sequences, 26% appearing once. On this clonotype itself: As yet, its antigen is unknown.

V shed 6 bases, J shed 6 bases, and the junction held 7 bases outside the gene matches. CDR3 length: 15 residues. Sequences were obtained from PBMCs. The sequence was collected from a human donor in good health (CMV status not recorded). Some clones in this sample may be carry-over from other donors' samples. The chain carries TRBV12-3 or TRBV12-4 and TRBJ1-5, with TRBD1 identical over 11 bases. CDR3 amino acids: CASRDGQGASQPQHF. For the CDR3, the DNA is TGTGCCAGCAGGGACGGACAGGGGGCTTCTCAGCCCCAGCATTTT.